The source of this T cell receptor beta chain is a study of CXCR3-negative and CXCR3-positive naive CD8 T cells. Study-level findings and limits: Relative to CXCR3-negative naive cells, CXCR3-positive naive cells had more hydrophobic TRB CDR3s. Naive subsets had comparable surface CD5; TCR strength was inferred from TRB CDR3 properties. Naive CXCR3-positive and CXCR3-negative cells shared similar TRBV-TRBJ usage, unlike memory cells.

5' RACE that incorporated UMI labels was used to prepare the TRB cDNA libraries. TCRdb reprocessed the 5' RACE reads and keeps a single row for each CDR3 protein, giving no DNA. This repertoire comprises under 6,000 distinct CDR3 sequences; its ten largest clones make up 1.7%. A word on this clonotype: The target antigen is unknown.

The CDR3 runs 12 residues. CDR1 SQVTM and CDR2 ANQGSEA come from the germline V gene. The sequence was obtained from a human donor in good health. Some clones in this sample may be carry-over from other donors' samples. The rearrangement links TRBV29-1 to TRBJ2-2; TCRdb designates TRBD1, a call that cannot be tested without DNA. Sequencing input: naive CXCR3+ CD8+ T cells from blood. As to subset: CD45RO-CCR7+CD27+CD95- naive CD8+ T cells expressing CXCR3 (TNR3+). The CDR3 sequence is CSVYRGTGELFF.